The entry that follows covers one T cell receptor (beta chain) sequence. What antigen it recognizes has not been identified. Within one base of it there is no much larger clone, and no base qualities were kept. Distinct nucleotide sequences in the sample also encode this CDR3. Library preparation was by the immunoSEQ multiplex PCR assay. From the authors' description of their analysis: A statistical classification framework was developed to diagnose cytomegalovirus status using the catalog of TCR beta chain sequences. In TCRdb, the immuneACCESS table is reduced to in-frame sequences with V and J assigned. These tables do not hold every clone; where another copy was compared, an unresolved V gene accounts for under half, and the others remain unexplained. The D gene and trimming were derived from the DNA, and the V and J assignments and clone size from that table. In all, the sample holds roughly 220,000 clones, and under 95% of those were seen once. The ten most abundant clones make up 0.85% to 1.2% of the sample.

The CDR3, from cysteine to phenylalanine, totals 15 residues. Only CDR3 DNA is held: 45 bases, read in frame from base 1. Sequences SEHNR (CDR1) and FQNEAQ (CDR2) are obtained from the germline V gene (reference sequence). V gives up 5 bases and J gives up 2 bases, and the segment between their germline ends measures 13 bases. This record belongs to a study of cytomegalovirus exposure and HLA in healthy donors listed by TCRdb under 2017. Regarding the research as a whole: The 666 repertoires of the first cohort and the approximately 110 validation repertoires were produced on the same platform, according to a later analysis. The aim of the study was to test whether cataloging public T cell receptors could identify signatures of past pathogen exposure. Besides the first cohort of more than 650 subjects, a separate validation cohort made up of 95 to 150 different subjects was used. To predict cytomegalovirus infection status, the study brought together high-throughput TCR immunosequencing, statistical association of individual TCRs with disease status, and machine learning. Points the paper makes about the study in general: Subsequent analysis determined that TCRs grouped into clusters in the first cohort also showed a tendency toward co-occurrence across the 120 or so validation repertoires, and approximately 93% of cluster scores exceeded 0. A later analysis lacked HLA typing for the validation cohort, so it scored co-occurrence in that cohort across all 130 or so repertoires. In vitro tests confirmed that three of the cytomegalovirus-associated TCR beta chains recognize cytomegalovirus antigens. The study listed 150 to 200 TCR beta chains as associated with cytomegalovirus. The classifier was reported to diagnose cytomegalovirus status with high specificity and sensitivity in both the original cohort and the validation cohort. Most TCR sequences were observed very rarely across donors, whereas some public TCRs were present in many individuals. According to the authors, the approach could potentially be generalized to other disease states and immunological phenotypes.

Donors formed part of the validation cohort, which comprised 120 subjects and was distinct from the first cohort of 550 to 850 subjects. The sample was PBMCs. The receptor was isolated from a woman under 30 in good health and CMV-seronegative. The rearrangement joined TRBV7-9 to TRBJ1-5; matching of 6 bases hints at TRBD1 as the D gene. CDR3 loop: CASSPRGGGNQPQHF. At the DNA level, the sequence is TGTGCCAGCAGCCCCCGGGGGGGCGGCAATCAGCCCCAGCATTTT.